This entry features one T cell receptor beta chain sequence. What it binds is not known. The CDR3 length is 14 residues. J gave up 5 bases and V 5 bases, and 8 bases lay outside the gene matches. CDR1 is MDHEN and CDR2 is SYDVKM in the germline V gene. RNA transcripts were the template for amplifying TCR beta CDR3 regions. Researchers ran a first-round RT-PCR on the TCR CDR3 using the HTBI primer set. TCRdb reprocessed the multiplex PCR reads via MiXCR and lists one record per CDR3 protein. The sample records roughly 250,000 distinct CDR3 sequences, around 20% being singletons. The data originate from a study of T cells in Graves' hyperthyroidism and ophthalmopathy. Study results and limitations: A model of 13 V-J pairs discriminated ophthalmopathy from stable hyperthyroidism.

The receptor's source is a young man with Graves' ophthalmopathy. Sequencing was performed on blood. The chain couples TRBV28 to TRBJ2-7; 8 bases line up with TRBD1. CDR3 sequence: CASSPGQGGNEQYF. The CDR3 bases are TGTGCCAGCAGTCCCGGACAGGGAGGAAACGAGCAGTACTTC.